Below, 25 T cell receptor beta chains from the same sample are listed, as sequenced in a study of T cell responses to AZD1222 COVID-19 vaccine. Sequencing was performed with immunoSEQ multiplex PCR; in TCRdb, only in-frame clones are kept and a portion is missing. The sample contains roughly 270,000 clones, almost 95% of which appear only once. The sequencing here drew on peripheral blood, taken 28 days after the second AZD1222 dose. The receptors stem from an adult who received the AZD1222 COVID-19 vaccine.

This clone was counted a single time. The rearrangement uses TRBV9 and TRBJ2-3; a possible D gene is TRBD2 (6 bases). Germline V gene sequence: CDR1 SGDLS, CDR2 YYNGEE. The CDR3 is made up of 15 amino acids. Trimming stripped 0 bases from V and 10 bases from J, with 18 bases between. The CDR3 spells CASSVVGTWSTAQYF. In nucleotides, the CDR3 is TGTGCCAGCAGCGTAGTAGGGACTTGGTCGACGGCGCAGTATTTT.

CDR3 in DNA: TGTGCCAGCAGTTCAATTACCGGGATAGATGGCTACACCTTC. It yields the protein CASSSITGIDGYTF. The chain links TRBV28 to TRBJ1-2; no clear D gene. Germline V CDR1 and CDR2: MDHEN, SYDVKM. Deletions cut 4 bases from V and 6 bases from J, with 15 bases between. This CDR3 spans 14 amino acids.

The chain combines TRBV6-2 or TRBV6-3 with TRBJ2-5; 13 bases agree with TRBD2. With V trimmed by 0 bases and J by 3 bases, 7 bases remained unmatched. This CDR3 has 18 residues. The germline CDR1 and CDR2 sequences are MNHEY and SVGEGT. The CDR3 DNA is TGTGCCAGCAGTTACTCGGGGGGACTAGCGGGATGGAAAGAGACCCAGTACTTC. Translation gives CASSYSGGLAGWKETQYF.

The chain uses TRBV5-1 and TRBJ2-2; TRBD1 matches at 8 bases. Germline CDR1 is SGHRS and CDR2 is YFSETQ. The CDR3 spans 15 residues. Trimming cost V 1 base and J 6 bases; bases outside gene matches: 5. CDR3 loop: CASSLTSGGPGELFF. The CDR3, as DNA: TGCGCCAGCAGCTTGACCTCAGGGGGCCCCGGGGAGCTGTTTTTT.

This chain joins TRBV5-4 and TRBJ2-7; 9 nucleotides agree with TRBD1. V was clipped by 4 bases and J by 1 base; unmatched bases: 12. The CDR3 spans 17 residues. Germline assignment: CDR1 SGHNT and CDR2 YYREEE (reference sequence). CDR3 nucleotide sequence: TGTGCCAGCAGCACAACCCTCACAGGGGGCTTTTCCTACGAGCAGTACTTC. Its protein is CASSTTLTGGFSYEQYF.

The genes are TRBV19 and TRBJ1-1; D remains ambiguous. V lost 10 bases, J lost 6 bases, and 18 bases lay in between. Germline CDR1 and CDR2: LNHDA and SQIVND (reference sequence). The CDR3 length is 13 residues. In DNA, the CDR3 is TGTGCCACCGGAATGGGCAGAGGGTCTGAAGCTTTCTTT. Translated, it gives CATGMGRGSEAFF.

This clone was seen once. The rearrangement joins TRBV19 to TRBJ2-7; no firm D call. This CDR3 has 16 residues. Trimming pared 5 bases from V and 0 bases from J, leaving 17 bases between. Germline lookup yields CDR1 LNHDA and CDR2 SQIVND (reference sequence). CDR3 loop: CASSPHLAASSYEQYF. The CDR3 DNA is TGTGCCAGTAGTCCCCATTTAGCTGCGAGCTCCTACGAGCAGTACTTC. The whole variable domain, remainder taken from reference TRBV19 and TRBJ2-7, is DGGITQSPKYLFRKEGQNVTLSCEQNLNHDAMYWYRQDPGQGLRLIYYSQIVNDFQKGDIAEGYSVSREKKESFPLTVTSAQKNPTAFYLCASSPHLAASSYEQYFGPGTRLTVT.

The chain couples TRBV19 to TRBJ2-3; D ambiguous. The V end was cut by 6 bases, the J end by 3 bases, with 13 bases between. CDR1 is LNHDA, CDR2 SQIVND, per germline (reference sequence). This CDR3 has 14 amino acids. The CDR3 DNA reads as TGTGCCAGTAGCCCATTAAGTGGGACAGATACGCAGTATTTT. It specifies CASSPLSGTDTQYF.

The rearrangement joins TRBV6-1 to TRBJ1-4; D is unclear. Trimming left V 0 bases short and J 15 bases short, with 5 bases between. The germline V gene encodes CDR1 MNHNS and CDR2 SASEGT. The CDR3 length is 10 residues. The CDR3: CASSEAIVFF. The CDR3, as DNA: TGTGCCAGCAGTGAAGCGATAGTGTTTTTT.

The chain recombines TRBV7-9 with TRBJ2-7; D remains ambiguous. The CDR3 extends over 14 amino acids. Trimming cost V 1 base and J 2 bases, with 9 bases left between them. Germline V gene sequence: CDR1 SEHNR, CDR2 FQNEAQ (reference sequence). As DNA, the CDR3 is TGTGCCAGCAGCTTAGTATCCTTAGCCTACGAGCAGTACTTC. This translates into CASSLVSLAYEQYF. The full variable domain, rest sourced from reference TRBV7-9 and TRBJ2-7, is DTGVSQNPRHKITKRGQNVTFRCDPISEHNRLYWYRQTLGQGPEFLTYFQNEAQLEKSRLLSDRFSAERPKGSFSTLEIQRTEQGDSAMYLCASSLVSLAYEQYFGPGTRLTVT.

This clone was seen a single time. DNA for the CDR3: TGTGCCAGCTCAAAGCAAGAGACCCAGTACTTC. It translates to CASSKQETQYF. This chain uses TRBV18 with TRBJ2-5; D unresolved. The V gene's germline CDR1 is KGHSH and CDR2 LQKENI. The CDR3 consists of 11 residues. The ends were cut back, 5 bases at V and 2 bases at J, with 3 bases in the middle.

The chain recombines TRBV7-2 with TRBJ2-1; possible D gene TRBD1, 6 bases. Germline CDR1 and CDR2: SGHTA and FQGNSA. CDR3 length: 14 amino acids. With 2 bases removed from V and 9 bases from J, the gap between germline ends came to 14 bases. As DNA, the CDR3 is TGTGCCAGCAGCTTATCCACAGGGTGGGCTGAGCAGTTCTTC. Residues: CASSLSTGWAEQFF.

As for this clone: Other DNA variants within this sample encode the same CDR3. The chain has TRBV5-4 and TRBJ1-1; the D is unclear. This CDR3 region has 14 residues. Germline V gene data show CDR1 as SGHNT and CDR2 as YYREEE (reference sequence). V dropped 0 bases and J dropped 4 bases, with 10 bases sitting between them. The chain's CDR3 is CASSLVEGSTEAFF. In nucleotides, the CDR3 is TGTGCCAGCAGCTTGGTCGAGGGATCCACTGAAGCTTTCTTT.

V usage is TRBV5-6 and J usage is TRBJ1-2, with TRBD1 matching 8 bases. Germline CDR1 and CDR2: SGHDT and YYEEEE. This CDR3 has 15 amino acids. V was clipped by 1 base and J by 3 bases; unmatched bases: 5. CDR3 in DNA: TGTGCCAGCAGCTTGTTAGGACAGGGTTACTATGGCTACACCTTC. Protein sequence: CASSLLGQGYYGYTF.

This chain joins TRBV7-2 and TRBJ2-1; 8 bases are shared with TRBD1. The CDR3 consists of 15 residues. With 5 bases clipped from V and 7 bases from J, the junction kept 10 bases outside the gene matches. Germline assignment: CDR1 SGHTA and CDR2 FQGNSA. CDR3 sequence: CASSSRGRGRNEQFF. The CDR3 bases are TGTGCCAGCAGCAGCAGGGGGCGCGGCCGAAATGAGCAGTTCTTC.

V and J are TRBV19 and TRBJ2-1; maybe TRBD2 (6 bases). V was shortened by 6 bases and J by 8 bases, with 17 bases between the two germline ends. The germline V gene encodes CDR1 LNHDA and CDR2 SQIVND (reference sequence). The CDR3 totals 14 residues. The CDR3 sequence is CASRGPREFHEQFF. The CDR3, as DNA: TGTGCCAGTAGAGGGCCACGGGAGTTCCATGAGCAGTTCTTC.

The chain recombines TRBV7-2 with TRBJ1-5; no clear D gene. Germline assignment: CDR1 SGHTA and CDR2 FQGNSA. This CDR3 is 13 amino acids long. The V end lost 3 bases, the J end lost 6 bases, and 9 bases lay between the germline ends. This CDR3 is CASSFKVGQPQHF. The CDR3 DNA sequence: TGTGCCAGCAGCTTCAAGGTCGGTCAGCCCCAGCATTTT.

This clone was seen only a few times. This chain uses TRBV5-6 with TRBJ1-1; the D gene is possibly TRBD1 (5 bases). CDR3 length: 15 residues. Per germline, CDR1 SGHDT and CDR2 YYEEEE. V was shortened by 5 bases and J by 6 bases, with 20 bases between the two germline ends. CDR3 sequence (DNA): TGTGCCAGCAGAATGGGAGCTTTGGGGCCGGCTGAAGCTTTCTTT. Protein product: CASRMGALGPAEAFF.

The CDR3 spells CASTPGLGAKQFF. The CDR3 DNA follows: TGTGCCAGCACTCCTGGCCTGGGGGCAAAGCAGTTCTTC. The rearrangement joins TRBV13 to TRBJ2-1; tentatively, D is TRBD1 (6 bases). CDR1 PRHDT and CDR2 FYEKMQ come from the germline V gene (reference sequence). The CDR3 contains 13 residues. V lost 7 bases to trimming and J lost 11 bases, with 18 bases between them.

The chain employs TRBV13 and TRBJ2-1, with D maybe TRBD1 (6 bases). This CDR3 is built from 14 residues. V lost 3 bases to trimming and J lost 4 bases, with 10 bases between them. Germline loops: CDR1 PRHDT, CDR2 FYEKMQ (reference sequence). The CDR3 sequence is CASSLTRGYNEQFF. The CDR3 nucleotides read TGTGCCAGCAGCTTGACCAGGGGATACAATGAGCAGTTCTTC.

The CDR3 sequence is CASSVELANYEQYF. The CDR3 bases are TGTGCCAGCAGCGTAGAACTAGCGAACTACGAGCAGTACTTC. The chain combines TRBV9 with TRBJ2-7, with TRBD2 matching over 7 bases. The CDR3 is 14 amino acids. The V and J ends lost 0 bases and 3 bases, in that order; junction bases with no gene match: 3. Germline V gene sequence: CDR1 SGDLS, CDR2 YYNGEE. The variable domain in full, completed from reference TRBV9 and TRBJ2-7, reads DSGVTQTPKHLITATGQRVTLRCSPRSGDLSVYWYQQSLDQGLQFLIQYYNGEERAKGNILERFSAQQFPDLHSELNLSSLELGDSALYFCASSVELANYEQYFGPGTRLTVT.

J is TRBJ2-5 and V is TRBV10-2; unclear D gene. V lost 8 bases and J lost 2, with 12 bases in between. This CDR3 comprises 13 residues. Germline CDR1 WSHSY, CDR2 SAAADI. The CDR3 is CASRQATQETQYF. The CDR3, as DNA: TGCGCCAGCCGACAAGCGACGCAAGAGACCCAGTACTTC.

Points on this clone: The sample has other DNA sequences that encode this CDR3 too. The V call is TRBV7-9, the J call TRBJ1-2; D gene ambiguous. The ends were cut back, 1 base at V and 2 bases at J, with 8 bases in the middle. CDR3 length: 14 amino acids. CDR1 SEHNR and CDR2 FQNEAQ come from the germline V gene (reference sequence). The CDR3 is CASSLGGGNYGYTF. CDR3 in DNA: TGTGCCAGCAGCTTAGGGGGAGGGAACTATGGCTACACCTTC.

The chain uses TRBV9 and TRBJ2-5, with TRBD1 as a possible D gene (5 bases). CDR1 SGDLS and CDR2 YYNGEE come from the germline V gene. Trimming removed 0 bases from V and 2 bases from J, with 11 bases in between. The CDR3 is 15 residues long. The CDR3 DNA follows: TGTGCCAGCAGCGTAGGGGGCAGACAGCAAGAGACCCAGTACTTC. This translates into CASSVGGRQQETQYF.

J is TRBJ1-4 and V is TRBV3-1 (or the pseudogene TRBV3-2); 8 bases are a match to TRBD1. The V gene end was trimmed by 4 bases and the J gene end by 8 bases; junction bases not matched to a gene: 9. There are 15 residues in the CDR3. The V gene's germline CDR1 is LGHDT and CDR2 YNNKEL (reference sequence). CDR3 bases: TGTGCCAGCAGCCCATCGGACAGGGACGCGGAAAAACTGTTTTTT. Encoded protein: CASSPSDRDAEKLFF.